The 24 T cell receptor beta chains in this list originate from one sample, sequenced in a study of CD8 T cells in ankylosing spondylitis (TCRdb year 2017). Preparation of the library involved 5' RACE. The sequencer was an Illumina HiSeq 2500. The raw public reads went through TCRdb reprocessing: fastp at Q25, MiXCR clone calling, in-frame beta chains kept. Identical CDR3 proteins give one entry, which carries the most common genes and DNA. The sample data list under 300,000 distinct CDR3 sequences, and about 18% of these were observed just once. Of the sample, less than 35% falls within the top ten clones. Sequenced input: blood, either unsorted or a sorted T cell fraction (not recorded which). The receptors here all came from a male donor with ankylosing spondylitis or in good health (not recorded which).

This clonotype was detected only a few times. The chain uses TRBV6-1 and TRBJ2-3; 9 nucleotides align to TRBD1. The CDR3 contains 18 residues. CDR1 and CDR2 (germline): MNHNS, SASEGT. The J segment lost 3 bases and the V segment lost 6 bases, leaving 16 bases of the junction unmatched. The CDR3 protein is CASSIRILDRGGTDTQYF. The CDR3 region has the DNA TGTGCCAGCAGCATAAGAATCCTAGACAGGGGGGGGACAGATACGCAGTATTTT.

This clonotype was counted only a few times. This chain connects TRBV27 to TRBJ1-1; perhaps TRBD1 as D (5 bases). Germline values: CDR1 MNHEY, CDR2 SMNVEV (reference sequence). The CDR3 has 12 residues. Trimming left V 5 bases short and J 2 bases short, with 6 bases between. The CDR3 DNA is TGTGCCAGCAGTACAGGAAACACTGAAGCTTTCTTT. Amino acid sequence: CASSTGNTEAFF.

The rearrangement links TRBV5-1 to TRBJ2-1, with no clear D. The CDR3 has 14 residues. Trimming took off 3 bases at V and 4 bases at J, with 11 bases between the two ends. CDR1 is SGHRS, CDR2 YFSETQ, per germline. CDR3 sequence: CASSSYDLYNEQFF. The DNA for the CDR3 is TGCGCCAGCAGCTCCTATGACCTTTACAATGAGCAGTTCTTC.

This clonotype was seen more than once but under ten times. J is TRBJ2-5 and V is TRBV7-9, with D possibly TRBD1 on 5 matching bases. CDR1 and CDR2 (germline): SEHNR, FQNEAQ (reference sequence). The CDR3 is 14 residues long. The ends were cut back, 9 bases at V and 2 bases at J, with 16 bases in the middle. The CDR3 loop reads CASTLGPPQETQYF. The CDR3 coding sequence is TGTGCCAGTACCCTGGGGCCACCGCAAGAGACCCAGTACTTC. Drawing the rest from reference TRBV7-9 and TRBJ2-5, the complete variable domain is DTGVSQNPRHKITKRGQNVTFRCDPISEHNRLYWYRQTLGQGPEFLTYFQNEAQLEKSRLLSDRFSAERPKGSFSTLEIQRTEQGDSAMYLCASTLGPPQETQYFGPGTRLLVL.

CDR3: CASSEVLAGGVELFF. CDR3 coding DNA: TGTGCCAGCAGTGAAGTACTAGCGGGAGGGGTGGAGCTGTTTTTT. The chain is built from TRBV2 and TRBJ2-2, with 13 nucleotides matching TRBD2. The V gene's germline CDR1 is SNHLY and CDR2 FYNNEI. The V gene end was trimmed by 1 base and the J gene end by 10 bases; junction bases not matched to a gene: 3. The CDR3 covers 15 residues.

V is TRBV28 and J is TRBJ2-1, with TRBD2 matching over 8 bases. The CDR3 consists of 15 residues. With 3 bases clipped from V and 4 bases from J, the junction kept 5 bases outside the gene matches. Germline assignment: CDR1 MDHEN and CDR2 SYDVKM. As DNA, the CDR3 is TGTGCCAGCAGTTTGACACTAGCGGCATACAATGAGCAGTTCTTC. Translated: CASSLTLAAYNEQFF.

This clonotype was picked up a small number of times. This sequence joins TRBV15 and TRBJ2-7; 7 nucleotides agree with TRBD2. After removal of 0 bases from V and 4 bases from J, the junction contained 6 bases not matched to a gene. The germline gives CDR1 LNHNV, CDR2 YYDKDF (reference sequence). The CDR3 sequence is 15 residues long. CDR3 DNA: TGTGCCACCAGCAGAGACCCGGCGGGGGAATACGAGCAGTACTTC. It translates to CATSRDPAGEYEQYF.

This clonotype was observed a few times. This rearrangement joins TRBV20-1 to TRBJ2-7; D might be TRBD2 (6 bases). CDR1 DFQATT and CDR2 SNEGSKA come from the germline V gene (reference sequence). Trimming took off 3 bases at V and 7 bases at J, with 25 bases between the two ends. The CDR3 runs 16 residues. CDR3 region: CSASDGQDREWGEQYF. In nucleotides, the CDR3 is TGCAGTGCTAGTGACGGACAAGACCGGGAGTGGGGAGAGCAGTACTTC.

This clonotype was observed a handful of times. The rearrangement links TRBV6-4 to TRBJ1-2; 8 bases line up with TRBD1. This CDR3 comprises 16 residues. Germline CDR1 and CDR2: MRHNA and SNTAGT. With 5 bases clipped from V and 6 bases from J, the junction kept 14 bases outside the gene matches. The CDR3 DNA follows: TGTGCCAGCAGTTTTGGCAGGGGGCTCGGCGGGAATGGCTACACCTTC. Its translation is CASSFGRGLGGNGYTF.

This clonotype was seen repeatedly, ten times or more. The CDR3 sequence is CSADLEQETQYF. The CDR3 bases are TGCAGCGCCGACCTGGAACAAGAGACCCAGTACTTC. The gene calls are TRBV29-1 and TRBJ2-5; D call uncertain. V lost 7 bases and J 2 bases, leaving 11 bases between the germline ends. Germline lookup yields CDR1 SQVTM and CDR2 ANQGSEA. The CDR3 has 12 amino acids.

This rearrangement joins TRBV12-3 or TRBV12-4 to TRBJ2-1, with 7 bases lining up with TRBD2. This CDR3 has 13 residues. The V segment lost 5 bases and the J segment 6 bases; nucleotides outside the gene matches: 4. The DNA for the CDR3 is TGTGCCAGCAGTATTGGGAGGGTCAATGAGCAGTTCTTC. Its translation: CASSIGRVNEQFF.

This clonotype turned up a few times. The chain employs TRBV7-3 and TRBJ2-1; 7 bases line up with TRBD2. CDR1 is SGHTA, CDR2 FQGTGA, per germline. The J segment lost 7 bases and the V segment lost 5 bases, leaving 11 bases of the junction unmatched. This CDR3 is built from 15 residues. The chain's CDR3 is CASSLLGEGGNEQFF. For the CDR3, the DNA is TGTGCCAGCAGCCTCTTGGGGGAGGGAGGGAATGAGCAGTTCTTC. The complete variable domain, with remaining parts taken from reference TRBV7-3 and TRBJ2-1, reads GAGVSQTPSNKVTEKGKYVELRCDPISGHTALYWYRQSLGQGPEFLIYFQGTGAADDSGLPNDRFFAVRPEGSVSTLKIQRTERGDSAVYLCASSLLGEGGNEQFFGPGTRLTVL.

This clonotype was seen many times. This chain connects TRBV20-1 to TRBJ2-2; D is possibly TRBD1 or TRBD2 (5 bases each). V lost 3 bases and J lost 5, with 19 bases in between. This CDR3 is 16 amino acids long. Germline CDR1 reads DFQATT; CDR2 reads SNEGSKA (reference sequence). The DNA of the CDR3 is TGCAGTGCTAGGGAGCAGGGACCAACGGGGACCGGGGAGCTGTTTTTT. It yields the protein CSAREQGPTGTGELFF.

This rearrangement joins TRBV19 to TRBJ1-5; D is perhaps TRBD1 (5 bases). Between the trimmed V and J ends, which lost 0 bases and 8 bases, there was a span of 8 bases. The length of the CDR3 is 13 residues. Germline CDR1 reads LNHDA; CDR2 reads SQIVND (reference sequence). CDR3 DNA sequence: TGTGCCAGTAGTATAGATTGGGGCGAGCCCCAGCATTTT. Amino acid sequence: CASSIDWGEPQHF.

The V and J genes are TRBV29-1 and TRBJ2-5; D could derive from TRBD1 or TRBD2 (6 bases each). The CDR3 extends over 14 amino acids. Germline assignment: CDR1 SQVTM and CDR2 ANQGSEA. Trimming removed 2 bases at V and 5 bases at J, with 15 bases between. The CDR3, as DNA: TGCAGCGTTGAACGGGCCCTAGGGGGGGAGACCCAGTACTTC. It is translated as CSVERALGGETQYF.

The table lists this clonotype with many counts. The genes are TRBV27 and TRBJ2-7; D ambiguous. Trimming took off 6 bases at V and 2 bases at J, with 11 bases between the two ends. Germline CDR1 reads MNHEY; CDR2 reads SMNVEV (reference sequence). CDR3 length: 13 amino acids. The CDR3 nucleotides are TGTGCCAGCAGCGATCTAGGCACCTACGAGCAGTACTTC. It codes for CASSDLGTYEQYF.

A few counts support this clonotype. V usage is TRBV12-3 or TRBV12-4 and J usage is TRBJ2-6; 8 bases map to TRBD2. J was trimmed by 2 bases and V by 8 bases; bases with no gene match: 5. The CDR3 length is 15 residues. CDR3 region: CASAPGGPGANVLTF. CDR3 DNA sequence: TGTGCCAGCGCGCCGGGGGGGCCTGGGGCCAACGTCCTGACTTTC.

This clonotype was seen a handful of times. The chain uses TRBV29-1 and TRBJ2-1, with a tentative D call TRBD2 (7 bases). V lost 1 base to trimming and J lost 7 bases, with 11 bases between them. This CDR3 is 13 amino acids long. Per the germline V gene, CDR1 is SQVTM and CDR2 is ANQGSEA. As DNA, the CDR3 is TGCAGCGTTGAAGGCGGGGGCAAGAATGAGCAGTTCTTC. This gives the protein CSVEGGGKNEQFF.

This sequence joins TRBV4-3 and TRBJ1-1, with a weak D call TRBD1 (5 bases). In germline, CDR1 is LGHNA, CDR2 YSLEER. The CDR3 runs to 16 residues. Trimming took off 2 bases at V and 4 bases at J, with 17 bases between the two ends. The CDR3: CASSQFSVREGTEAFF. The CDR3 coding sequence is TGCGCCAGCAGCCAATTTTCGGTCAGGGAGGGCACTGAAGCTTTCTTT.

This clonotype was observed a few times. V is TRBV27 and J is TRBJ1-5; D remains ambiguous. The CDR3 is made up of 15 amino acids. V was cut by 5 bases and J by 0 bases, with 11 bases left in between. Germline loops: CDR1 MNHEY, CDR2 SMNVEV (reference sequence). The CDR3 spells CASSLWAYSNQPQHF. CDR3 in DNA: TGTGCCAGCAGTCTCTGGGCGTATAGCAATCAGCCCCAGCATTTT.

The rearrangement uses TRBV9 and TRBJ2-5, with TRBD2 matching 14 bases. After removal of 3 bases from V and 6 bases from J, the junction contained 4 bases not matched to a gene. The CDR3 loop spans 15 amino acids. The germline gives CDR1 SGDLS, CDR2 YYNGEE. The DNA for the CDR3 is TGTGCCAGCAGCGCCTGGACTAGCGGGAGGAAGACCCAGTACTTC. Translated: CASSAWTSGRKTQYF.

This clonotype has a handful of counts. The chain uses TRBV29-1 and TRBJ1-2; D gene unclear. The germline CDR1 and CDR2 sequences are SQVTM and ANQGSEA. With 2 bases removed from V and 0 bases from J, the gap between germline ends came to 10 bases. This CDR3 contains 14 residues. CDR3 amino acids: CSVEFGGANYGYTF. Written as DNA, the CDR3 is TGCAGCGTTGAATTTGGCGGGGCTAACTATGGCTACACCTTC.

This clonotype was detected only a few times. V gene TRBV2 combines with J gene TRBJ2-7; TRBD2 is a possible D gene (5 bases). The CDR3 covers 13 residues. With 11 bases removed from V and 2 bases from J, the gap between germline ends came to 16 bases. Germline CDR1 reads SNHLY; CDR2 reads FYNNEI. The CDR3 reads CASHGVVAYEQYF. The CDR3 DNA is TGTGCCTCCCACGGGGTAGTCGCCTACGAGCAGTACTTC.

The chain links TRBV5-1 to TRBJ2-7; TRBD2 matches at 8 bases. The CDR3 totals 14 residues. After removal of 1 base from V and 4 bases from J, the junction contained 4 bases not matched to a gene. The germline V gene encodes CDR1 SGHRS and CDR2 YFSETQ. The CDR3 reads CASSLNGREYEQYF. In nucleotides, the CDR3 is TGCGCCAGCAGCTTGAACGGGAGGGAGTACGAGCAGTACTTC. Full variable domain (missing parts from reference TRBV5-1 and TRBJ2-7): KAGVTQTPRYLIKTRGQQVTLSCSPISGHRSVSWYQQTPGQGLQFLFEYFSETQRNKGNFPGRFSGRQFSNSRSEMNVSTLELGDSALYLCASSLNGREYEQYFGPGTRLTVT.